These T cell receptor beta chains were read from a single sample in a study of T cell responses to AZD1222 COVID-19 vaccine. Sequenced by immunoSEQ multiplex PCR; TCRdb stores in-frame clones only, minus some. In the table there are 120,000 or so clones, roughly 90% of which are singletons. Sequenced here: peripheral blood, sampled on day 0 of AZD1222 vaccination. The origin of the receptors is an adult in good health. CDR3s include the opening cysteine and the closing phenylalanine or tryptophan. A D gene is named only where the DNA matches it firmly. The size field is filled for only some rows; it gives once, few, many or a size class.

14,-,TRBV30,TRBJ1-5,TRBD1,TGTGCCTGGAGTCCCACAGGGGGCAACCAGCCCCAGCATTTT,CAWSPTGGNQPQHF
15,-,TRBV30,TRBJ1-4,TRBD1,TGTGCCTGGAGTCTACAGGGGGGAAAGTGGGAAAAACTGTTTTTT,CAWSLQGGKWEKLFF
14,-,TRBV27,TRBJ2-3,-,TGTGCCAGCAGTTGGGACTCTAGCACAGATACGCAGTATTTT,CASSWDSSTDTQYF
14,once,TRBV20-1,TRBJ2-2,-,TGCAGTGCTAGTGAGGAGGTCGACACCGGGGAGCTGTTTTTT,CSASEEVDTGELFF
20,-,TRBV19,TRBJ2-3,TRBD1,TGTGCCAGTAGTCCCGGGACAGGGAATTTTGGCGGGAGTGGCACAGATACGCAGTATTTT,CASSPGTGNFGGSGTDTQYF
15,few,TRBV18,TRBJ1-2,-,TGTGCCAGCTCACCAAGGGAAGGGGCTAACTATGGCTACACCTTC,CASSPREGANYGYTF
14,-,TRBV2,TRBJ1-5,-,TGTGCCAGCGGCGGGGGGCGTGGGGATCAGCCCCAGCATTTT,CASGGGRGDQPQHF
14,-,TRBV19,TRBJ1-2,-,TGTGCCAGTAGTATAGATATAACAGCGGGAGGCTACACCTTC,CASSIDITAGGYTF
13,-,TRBV19,TRBJ1-4,-,TGTGCCAGTAGTCTGGCCAGGGATGAAAAACTGTTTTTT,CASSLARDEKLFF
11,-,TRBV20-1,TRBJ1-4,-,TGCAGTGCTAAGACAGGTGAAAAACTGTTTTTT,CSAKTGEKLFF
13,-,TRBV25-1,TRBJ1-2,TRBD1,TGTGCCAGCAGCGACAGGGGGGCCTATGGCTACACCTTC,CASSDRGAYGYTF
16,-,TRBV14,TRBJ2-1,-,TGTGCCAGCAGCCAAGATGGAGCGAGCTCCTACAATGAGCAGTTCTTC,CASSQDGASSYNEQFF
14,-,TRBV3-1/TRBV3-2,TRBJ1-6,TRBD1,TGTGCCAGCAGTCCGACAGGGATTAATTCACCCCTCCACTTT,CASSPTGINSPLHF
13,-,TRBV29-1,TRBJ1-2,-,TGCAGCGTTGAAGAACCCCTCGGATATGGCTACACCTTC,CSVEEPLGYGYTF
15,-,TRBV5-1,TRBJ2-3,TRBD1,TGCGCCAGCAGCAGCCGGGACAGGGGTGCAGATACGCAGTATTTT,CASSSRDRGADTQYF
16,-,TRBV7-9,TRBJ2-7,TRBD2,TGTGCCAGCAGCTTATATACTAGCGGTTCCTCCTACGAGCAGTACTTC,CASSLYTSGSSYEQYF
23,once,TRBV7-8,TRBJ2-5,TRBD2,TGTGCCAGCAGCCAGGGCCTAGCGGCTACGACAAGAGGGCCCGGGCTACGACAAGAGACCCAGTACTTC,CASSQGLAATTRGPGLRQETQYF
13,-,TRBV6-5,TRBJ2-1,TRBD2,TGTGCCAGCAGACCTAGCGGGAGCTATGAGCAGTTCTTC,CASRPSGSYEQFF
15,once,TRBV21-1,TRBJ1-2,-,TGTGCCAGGAGGTGGACAGTATCATCCCTTAATGGCTACACCTTC,CARRWTVSSLNGYTF
15,-,TRBV6-5,TRBJ2-7,TRBD1,TGTGCCAGCAGAACAGGACAGGGGGGCTCCTACGAGCAGTACTTC,CASRTGQGGSYEQYF
15,-,TRBV7-7,TRBJ2-1,TRBD2,TGTGCCAGCAGCTTATTAGCGGGAGGGCACAATGAGCAGTTCTTC,CASSLLAGGHNEQFF
17,-,TRBV11-2,TRBJ2-2,-,TGTGCCAGCAGCTCCTACCTAAGTGGGGCTGGAACCGGGGAGCTGTTTTTT,CASSSYLSGAGTGELFF
13,-,TRBV6-5,TRBJ1-1,TRBD1,TGTGCCAGCAATCGACAGGGGACCACTGAAGCTTTCTTT,CASNRQGTTEAFF
15,-,TRBV18,TRBJ1-5,-,TGTGCCAGCTCATCCTTGGGGCAGAACAATCAGCCCCAGCATTTT,CASSSLGQNNQPQHF
15,-,TRBV5-5,TRBJ2-5,TRBD2,TGTGCCAGCGGACGACTAGCGGGGTACCAAGAGACCCAGTACTTC,CASGRLAGYQETQYF